The 16 T cell receptor beta chains given below trace back to one sample, sequenced in a study of blood T cell repertoires in COVID-19. This table comes from immunoSEQ multiplex PCR, and its TCRdb copy is limited to in-frame clones, with some not included. Among about 250,000 clones listed, around 89% were seen once. Material: peripheral blood. The receptors were gathered from a woman aged 30 to 39 with COVID-19, enrolled during active disease.

About this clone: At one end, the junction sequence differs from germline, possibly due to a read error. The rearrangement links TRBV7-7 to TRBJ2-2, with 8 nucleotides matching TRBD1. Germline lookup yields CDR1 SSHAT and CDR2 FNYEAQ (reference sequence). The CDR3 is 14 amino acids. CDR3 protein: CASSGTGGSGELFF. In nucleotides, the CDR3 is TGTGCTAGCAGTGGTACAGGGGGATCCGGGGAGCTGTTTTTT. Full variable domain (remainder filled in from reference TRBV7-7 and TRBJ2-2): GAGVSQSPRYKVTKRGQDVTLRCDPISSHATLYWYQQALGQGPEFLTYFNYEAQPDKSGLPSDRFSAERPEGSISTLTIQRTEQRDSAMYRCASSGTGGSGELFFGEGSRLTVL.

The chain has TRBV7-9 and TRBJ2-3; D gene uncertain. Germline CDR1 is SEHNR and CDR2 is FQNEAQ (reference sequence). The CDR3 totals 11 residues. Trimming left V 5 bases short and J 2 bases short, with 2 bases between. This chain's CDR3 is CASSLTDTQYF. CDR3 bases: TGTGCCAGCAGCCTCACAGATACGCAGTATTTT.

The chain employs TRBV19 and TRBJ2-2, with D possibly TRBD2 on 5 matching bases. The CDR3 sequence is 15 residues long. Germline V gene data show CDR1 as LNHDA and CDR2 as SQIVND (reference sequence). The V gene lost 4 bases and the J gene lost 5 bases, with 14 bases spanning the gap. CDR3 sequence (DNA): TGTGCCAGTAGTAAGTTGGTAGCGACGACCGGGGAGCTGTTTTTT. It codes for CASSKLVATTGELFF.

The chain uses TRBV29-1 and TRBJ1-2, with D uncertain. The CDR3 totals 15 residues. Germline CDR1 reads SQVTM; CDR2 reads ANQGSEA. The V and J ends lost 6 bases and 6 bases respectively, with 23 bases between them. Here the CDR3 reads CSVSPLHQLEDGYTF. CDR3 bases: TGCAGCGTCAGCCCCTTACACCAACTGGAGGATGGCTACACCTTC.

J is TRBJ1-4 and V is TRBV7-8, with TRBD1 as a possible D gene (5 bases). This CDR3 has 15 residues. Germline V lookup: CDR1 SGHVS, CDR2 FQNEAQ. The V gene lost 5 bases and the J gene lost 10 bases, with 20 bases spanning the gap. CDR3 region: CASSPTRGGGGKLFF. The CDR3 bases are TGTGCCAGCAGCCCGACCCGTGGGGGGGGAGGAAAACTGTTTTTT. The whole variable domain, remainder taken from reference TRBV7-8 and TRBJ1-4, is GAGVSQSPRYKVAKRGQDVALRCDPISGHVSLFWYQQALGQGPEFLTYFQNEAQLDKSGLPSDRFFAERPEGSVSTLKIQRTQQEDSAVYLCASSPTRGGGGKLFFGSGTQLSVL.

The V gene is TRBV5-1, the J gene TRBJ2-3; D is possibly TRBD2 (5 bases). The CDR3 runs 15 residues. Germline V gene lookup returns CDR1 SGHRS and CDR2 YFSETQ. The V gene lost 7 bases and the J gene lost 2 bases, with 17 bases spanning the gap. Here the CDR3 reads CASFRSGLTTDTQYF. In DNA, the CDR3 is TGCGCCAGCTTTAGGTCCGGACTGACCACAGATACGCAGTATTTT.

The V call is TRBV14, the J call TRBJ2-7; 11 bases map to TRBD1. In germline, CDR1 is SGHDN, CDR2 FVKESK. The CDR3 consists of 13 residues. The CDR3 coding sequence is TGTGCCAGCAGTCACGGGACAGGGGGGTTGATGGACGTC. As protein: CASSHGTGGLMDV.

The chain joins TRBV6-2 or TRBV6-3 to TRBJ2-5, with 7 positions matching TRBD1. Germline V lookup: CDR1 MNHEY, CDR2 SVGEGT. Trimming cost V 0 bases and J 2 bases; bases outside gene matches: 6. The CDR3 length is 16 residues. The CDR3 DNA is TGTGCCAGCAGTTACTCGAGGGGGCTGGAGCAAGAGACCCAGTACTTC. This translates into CASSYSRGLEQETQYF.

The CDR3 sequence: CAISEFPPTNPLPPTGSNQPQHF. The CDR3 bases are TGTGCCATCAGTGAGTTTCCCCCGACCAACCCCCTCCCACCAACAGGGAGCAATCAGCCCCAGCATTTT. The chain is built from TRBV10-3 and TRBJ1-5; a possible D gene is TRBD1 (6 bases). V was cut by 1 base and J by 1 base, with 32 bases left in between. The CDR3 totals 23 residues. The V gene's germline CDR1 is ENHRY and CDR2 SYGVKD.

The V gene is TRBV5-6, the J gene TRBJ1-3, with a possible D match to TRBD1 (6 bases). The CDR3 totals 17 residues. CDR1 and CDR2 (germline): SGHDT, YYEEEE. V lost 4 bases and J 0 bases, leaving 17 bases between the germline ends. DNA for the CDR3: TGTGCCAGCAGCCCAGGGCCCAGGGGATACTCTGGAAACACCATATATTTT. Its protein product is CASSPGPRGYSGNTIYF.

The chain uses TRBV6-5 and TRBJ2-7; D possibly corresponds to TRBD2 (5 bases). The CDR3 totals 11 residues. V lost 3 bases, J lost 7 bases, and 7 bases lay in between. Germline V CDR1 and CDR2: MNHEY, SVGAGI. CDR3 in amino acids: CASSYTGEQYV. CDR3 DNA sequence: TGTGCCAGCAGTTATACGGGGGAGCAGTACGTC.

The chain has TRBV5-1 and TRBJ2-2, with D perhaps matching TRBD1 (5 bases). The CDR3 extends over 15 amino acids. With 0 bases removed from V and 3 bases from J, the gap between germline ends came to 9 bases. Germline V gives CDR1 SGHRS, CDR2 YFSETQ. The DNA for the CDR3 is TGCGCCAGCAGCTTGGTTCAGGGTCACACCGGGGAGCTGTTTTTT. This gives the protein CASSLVQGHTGELFF.

The sample holds one count of this clone. The chain employs TRBV3-1 (or the pseudogene TRBV3-2) and TRBJ2-1, with a possible D match to TRBD2 (6 bases). The CDR3 runs 13 residues. The V gene's germline CDR1 is LGHDT and CDR2 YNNKEL (reference sequence). The ends were cut back, 4 bases at V and 11 bases at J, with 15 bases in the middle. CDR3 in amino acids: CASSPFRDFQQFF. CDR3 nucleotides: TGTGCCAGCAGCCCTTTCAGGGACTTCCAGCAGTTCTTC.

V is TRBV2 and J is TRBJ2-7, with TRBD2 matching 10 bases. The CDR3 covers 15 residues. Germline V gene sequence: CDR1 SNHLY, CDR2 FYNNEI. After removal of 7 bases from V and 0 bases from J, the junction contained 6 bases not matched to a gene. DNA of the CDR3: TGTGCCAGCACTAACAGCGGGGGGGCCTCCTACGAGCAGTACTTC. Translation gives CASTNSGGASYEQYF.

V gene TRBV18 combines with J gene TRBJ1-3, with a tentative D call TRBD1 (6 bases). With 3 bases removed from V and 4 bases from J, the gap between germline ends came to 10 bases. CDR1 is KGHSH and CDR2 is LQKENI in the germline V gene. The CDR3 totals 14 residues. DNA of the CDR3: TGTGCCAGCTCACCTCAGGGGCTCGGAAACACCATATATTTT. Translated, it gives CASSPQGLGNTIYF.

The gene calls are TRBV6-2 or TRBV6-3 and TRBJ1-2; 8 nucleotides agree with TRBD1. The J segment lost 5 bases and the V segment lost 3 bases, leaving 5 bases of the junction unmatched. This CDR3 contains 14 residues. Germline CDR1 reads MNHEY; CDR2 reads SVGEGT. Written as DNA, the CDR3 is TGTGCCAGCAGTTATCAGACAGGGGAATATGGCTACACCTTC. Its protein product is CASSYQTGEYGYTF.